The clone carrying this T cell receptor beta chain was seen more than once but under ten times. Its antigen is unknown. The source of the sample is a study of post-analysis software for immune sequencing data. About the study: Secondary progressive, relapsing-remitting and progressive-relapsing multiple sclerosis were among the included disease courses.

The CDR3 loop spans 17 amino acids. V was pared by 6 bases and J by 1 base, with 20 bases between. Germline V gene data show CDR1 as MDHEN and CDR2 as SYDVKM. Study-wide findings and caveats: Samples made in the same batch grouped tightly together by F measure. The study found TRBV5-6, TRBV5-1 and TRBV20-1 among five or six TRBV segments more frequent in patients than controls. Controls' normalized Chao1 diversity significantly exceeded that of multiple sclerosis patients.

The authors incorporated unique molecular identifiers into the TCR beta cDNA libraries. The T cell input of about 0.9 to 11 million gave about half a million cDNA molecules. Each CDR3 protein gets one entry after TCRdb re-called the PCR reads with MiXCR. Of hundreds of thousands of distinct CDR3 sequences in the sample, approximately 59% are singletons; the top ten hold 11%. This sequence joins TRBV28 and TRBJ2-3; D unclear. The TCR comes from a girl between 2 and 10 years old with multiple sclerosis. Material for sequencing was blood. The CDR3 bases are TGTGCCAGCAGCTTGTGGCAGCTGGGGATGGGCACAGATACGCAGTATTTT. Translated: CASSLWQLGMGTDTQYF. Based on the CDR3 plus reference TRBV28 and TRBJ2-3, the full variable domain is DVKVTQSSRYLVKRTGEKVFLECVQDMDHENMFWYRQDPGLGLRLIYFSYDVKMKEKGDIPEGYSVSREKKERFSLILESASTNQTSMYLCASSLWQLGMGTDTQYFGPGTRLTVL.